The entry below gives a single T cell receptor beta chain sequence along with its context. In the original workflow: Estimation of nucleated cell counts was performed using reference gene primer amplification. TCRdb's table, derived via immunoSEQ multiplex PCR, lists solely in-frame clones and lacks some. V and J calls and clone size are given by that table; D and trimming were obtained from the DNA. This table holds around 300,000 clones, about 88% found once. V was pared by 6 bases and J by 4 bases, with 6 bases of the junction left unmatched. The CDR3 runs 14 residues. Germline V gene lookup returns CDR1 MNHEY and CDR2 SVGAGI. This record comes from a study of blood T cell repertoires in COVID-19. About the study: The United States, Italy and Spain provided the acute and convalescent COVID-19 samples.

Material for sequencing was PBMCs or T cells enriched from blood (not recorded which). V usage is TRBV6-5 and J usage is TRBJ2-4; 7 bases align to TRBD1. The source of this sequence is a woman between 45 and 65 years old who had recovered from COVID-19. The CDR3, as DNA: TGTGCCAGCAGAGAGACAGGGCAGAAAAACATTCAGTACTTC. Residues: CASRETGQKNIQYF.